Presented here are 18 T cell receptor beta chains from one specimen sequenced in a study of CD8+ T cells in alopecia areata listed by TCRdb under 2018. Preparation of the library involved the immunoSEQ multiplex PCR assay. For TCR sequencing, RNA was extracted from every sample and reverse transcribed into cDNA to serve as template. Drawn from immuneACCESS, this table holds only the in-frame rearrangements with V and J called that TCRdb kept. Clones are partly lost; checked studies trace under half to an unresolved V gene and leave the rest unexplained. This sample comprises 130,000 to 150,000 clones, around 47% of them detected only once. Approximately 7% of the sample belongs to the ten largest clones. What was sequenced was CD4+ T cells sorted from blood. These receptors all stem from a human donor with alopecia areata.

This clone has a handful of counts. The chain has TRBV28 and TRBJ2-1; no clear D. This CDR3 has 12 amino acids. Trimming removed 1 base at V and 4 bases at J, with 2 bases between. CDR1 and CDR2 (germline): MDHEN, SYDVKM. CDR3 residues: CASSLSYNEQFF. As DNA, the CDR3 is TGTGCCAGCAGTTTATCTTACAATGAGCAGTTCTTC.

The V gene is TRBV13, the J gene TRBJ2-2, with D perhaps being TRBD1 or TRBD2 (5 bases each). The CDR3 spans 16 residues. CDR1 and CDR2 (germline): PRHDT, FYEKMQ (reference sequence). Trimming removed 5 bases at V and 3 bases at J, with 16 bases between. The CDR3 loop is CASSAAAWDHTGELFF. In DNA, the CDR3 is TGTGCCAGCAGCGCAGCTGCGTGGGACCACACCGGGGAGCTGTTTTTT.

The chain couples TRBV25-1 to TRBJ2-7; TRBD2 agrees at 10 bases. J lost 7 bases, V lost 10 bases, and 10 bases had no gene match. Germline V gene lookup returns CDR1 MGHDK and CDR2 SYGVNS. The CDR3 is made up of 13 amino acids. The chain's CDR3 is CATSLAGENEQYF. In DNA, the CDR3 is TGTGCCACCTCGCTAGCGGGAGAGAATGAGCAGTACTTC.

The chain couples TRBV5-1 to TRBJ2-7; D possibly corresponds to TRBD1 (5 bases). Trimming took 5 bases from V and 3 from J, leaving 9 bases between them. The V gene's germline CDR1 is SGHRS and CDR2 YFSETQ. This CDR3 region has 12 residues. For the CDR3, the DNA is TGCGCCAGCAGATTCGACAGCTACGAGCAGTACTTC. Translation: CASRFDSYEQYF.

This chain joins TRBV30 and TRBJ1-2; weak D call: TRBD1 (5 bases). CDR1 GTSNPN and CDR2 SVGIG come from the germline V gene (reference sequence). The CDR3 spans 13 residues. The V gene lost 3 bases and the J gene lost 6 bases, with 14 bases spanning the gap. The CDR3 sequence is CAWSTRSGDGYTF. As DNA, the CDR3 is TGTGCCTGGAGCACCCGGTCGGGGGATGGCTACACCTTC.

V is TRBV7-9 and J is TRBJ2-7; D unclear. Deletions cut 8 bases from V and 5 bases from J, with 13 bases between. Germline V gives CDR1 SEHNR, CDR2 FQNEAQ (reference sequence). CDR3 length equals 12 residues. The chain's CDR3 is CASQLDVNEQYF. The CDR3 bases are TGTGCCAGCCAGCTCGATGTCAACGAGCAGTACTTC.

The chain is built from TRBV28 and TRBJ1-5; the match to TRBD1 covers 9 bases. This CDR3 is 15 amino acids long. V lost 3 bases and J lost 7; bases outside the gene matches: 7. Germline V gives CDR1 MDHEN, CDR2 SYDVKM. This CDR3 reads CASSFGDREVQPQHF. CDR3 nucleotides: TGTGCCAGCAGTTTCGGGGACAGGGAAGTGCAGCCCCAGCATTTT.

This chain joins TRBV29-1 and TRBJ2-4, with D perhaps given as TRBD1 or TRBD2 (5 bases each). V gave up 5 bases and J gave up 6 bases, with 14 bases separating them. From germline, CDR1 is SQVTM and CDR2 ANQGSEA. This CDR3 has 13 amino acids. CDR3 sequence reads: CSVRRAGRNIQYF. Written as DNA, the CDR3 is TGCAGCGTTCGTAGGGCAGGGAGAAACATTCAGTACTTC.

The chain is built from TRBV5-1 and TRBJ2-1, with TRBD1 matching over 9 bases. Germline assignment: CDR1 SGHRS and CDR2 YFSETQ. The ends lost 1 base at V and 14 bases at J; junction bases unmatched: 4. The CDR3 is 12 amino acids. The CDR3 bases are TGCGCCAGCAGCTTGACCGGGACAGGGAAGTTCTTC. It encodes CASSLTGTGKFF.

This clone was counted once. The gene calls are TRBV30 and TRBJ2-1; possibly TRBD1 for D (6 bases). This CDR3 contains 14 residues. CDR1 and CDR2 (germline): GTSNPN, SVGIG (reference sequence). V lost 2 bases, J lost 4 bases, and 12 bases lay in between. The CDR3: CAWSTRTEYNEQFF. Written as DNA, the CDR3 is TGTGCCTGGAGTACCCGGACAGAATACAATGAGCAGTTCTTC.

This chain connects TRBV19 to TRBJ1-1; TRBD1 is a possible D gene (5 bases). The CDR3 is 15 amino acids. Deletions cut 6 bases from V and 1 base from J, with 15 bases between. Germline V lookup: CDR1 LNHDA, CDR2 SQIVND (reference sequence). The CDR3 here is CASRVRRGENTEAFF. The CDR3 nucleotides read TGTGCCAGTAGAGTTCGTCGAGGGGAGAACACTGAAGCTTTCTTT.

The chain couples TRBV29-1 to TRBJ1-1, with 9 bases that match TRBD1. Germline loops: CDR1 SQVTM, CDR2 ANQGSEA. This CDR3 region has 12 residues. With V trimmed by 7 bases and J by 8 bases, 8 bases remained unmatched. The CDR3: CSASTGGREAFF. In DNA, the CDR3 is TGCAGCGCATCGACAGGGGGTAGGGAAGCTTTCTTT.

V and J are TRBV9 and TRBJ2-1; 13 bases are a match to TRBD2. Germline CDR1 and CDR2: SGDLS and YYNGEE. Losses at the gene ends were 0 bases for V and 6 bases for J; bases not matched to a gene: 12. The CDR3 is 19 residues long. CDR3 amino acids: CASSVDIGGTSGIINEQFF. Here the CDR3 DNA reads TGTGCCAGCAGCGTAGATATTGGTGGGACTAGCGGGATAATCAATGAGCAGTTCTTC. Combining the CDR3 with reference TRBV9 and TRBJ2-1 gives the whole variable domain DSGVTQTPKHLITATGQRVTLRCSPRSGDLSVYWYQQSLDQGLQFLIQYYNGEERAKGNILERFSAQQFPDLHSELNLSSLELGDSALYFCASSVDIGGTSGIINEQFFGPGTRLTVL.

Only a few counts were recorded for this clone. The chain couples TRBV2 to TRBJ2-5, with no clear D. This CDR3 has 11 amino acids. Germline-derived CDR1 and CDR2 are SNHLY and FYNNEI. V lost 4 bases and J lost 3, with 3 bases in between. As DNA, the CDR3 is TGTGCCAGCAGTGCAGAAGAGACCCAGTACTTC. Translating it yields CASSAEETQYF.

The chain joins TRBV29-1 to TRBJ1-4; D is possibly TRBD1 (5 bases). CDR3 length equals 12 residues. The V end was cut by 4 bases, the J end by 8 bases, with 11 bases between. Germline values: CDR1 SQVTM, CDR2 ANQGSEA. This CDR3 is CSVGGPGEKLFF. CDR3 nucleotides: TGCAGCGTTGGGGGACCTGGGGAAAAACTGTTTTTT.

This clone appeared many times. V is TRBV18 and J is TRBJ2-3; unclear D gene. Germline loops: CDR1 KGHSH, CDR2 LQKENI. Trimming stripped 4 bases from V and 0 bases from J, with 8 bases between. This CDR3 comprises 14 residues. CDR3 sequence (DNA): TGTGCCAGCTCACAGACAACTAGCACAGATACGCAGTATTTT. It is translated as CASSQTTSTDTQYF.

This clone was counted only a few times. The chain combines TRBV10-3 with TRBJ2-1; 8 positions match TRBD2. Germline trimming cut 5 bases from V and 5 bases from J; bases unmatched to any gene: 8. Looked up from germline, CDR1 is ENHRY and CDR2 is SYGVKD. This CDR3 is 15 amino acids long. The CDR3 here is CAISPSGSGNNEQFF. CDR3 coding DNA: TGTGCCATCAGTCCTAGCGGGTCAGGGAACAATGAGCAGTTCTTC.

The chain employs TRBV2 and TRBJ2-1; D unclear. Germline loops: CDR1 SNHLY, CDR2 FYNNEI. The CDR3 is 11 amino acids. Between the trimmed V and J ends, which lost 1 base and 15 bases, there was a span of 10 bases. The CDR3 DNA reads TGTGCCAGCAGTGAAGGCGTCTTCGTGTTCTTC. This gives the protein CASSEGVFVFF.